This is a list of T cell receptor beta chains from one sample in a study of T cell responses to AZD1222 COVID-19 vaccine. Generated by immunoSEQ multiplex PCR, the TCRdb table keeps only in-frame clones and is missing some. Among 150,000 to 200,000 clones listed, approximately 90% were seen once. Sequenced here: peripheral blood, sampled 28 days after the second AZD1222 dose. These receptors all come from an adult who received the AZD1222 COVID-19 vaccine. The CDR3 runs from the conserved cysteine through the conserved F or W. D genes are given only for firm matches. Only some rows state a clone size, as once, few, many or a class for expanded clones.

TRBJ2-1	TRBV5-1	-	-	CASSLEPGIYNEQFF	TGCGCCAGCAGCTTGGAACCCGGGATTTACAATGAGCAGTTCTTC
TRBJ1-1	TRBV4-3	-	-	CASSQEDGLSEAFF	TGCGCCAGCAGCCAAGAAGATGGGTTAAGTGAAGCTTTCTTT
TRBJ1-5	TRBV18	-	-	CASSPTESNQPQHF	TGTGCCAGCTCCCCCACGGAGAGCAATCAGCCCCAGCATTTT
TRBJ2-5	TRBV10-1	once	TRBD2	CASSDGSSGETQYF	TGCGCCAGCAGTGACGGTTCTAGCGGGGAGACCCAGTACTTC
TRBJ1-2	TRBV28	-	-	CASSTRQANYGYTF	TGTGCCAGCAGTACAAGACAGGCAAACTATGGCTACACCTTC
TRBJ1-1	TRBV7-6	-	TRBD1	CASSRQGTTEAFF	TGTGCCAGCAGCCGACAGGGTACCACTGAAGCTTTCTTT
TRBJ2-5	TRBV4-1	-	-	CASSRNGAQYF	TGCGCCAGTAGCCGAAATGGGGCCCAGTACTTC
TRBJ2-3	TRBV5-4	once	-	CASSPRDLGSDTQYF	TGTGCCAGCAGCCCCCGGGACCTAGGGTCAGATACGCAGTATTTT
TRBJ1-2	TRBV4-1	-	-	CASSQDNGWGYGYTF	TGCGCCAGCAGCCAAGATAATGGCTGGGGCTATGGCTACACCTTC
TRBJ2-1	TRBV27	-	TRBD1	CASSLSGTASVYNEQFF	TGTGCCAGCAGTTTATCTGGGACAGCGAGCGTCTACAATGAGCAGTTCTTC
TRBJ2-5	TRBV5-6	-	-	CASSFSPETQYF	TGTGCCAGCAGCTTTTCACCGGAGACCCAGTACTTC
TRBJ1-2	TRBV27	-	TRBD1	CASRDPGGRGYTF	TGTGCCAGCAGGGATCCAGGGGGCCGTGGCTACACCTTC
TRBJ1-2	TRBV2	-	TRBD1	CASSDGTGAGGYTF	TGTGCCAGCAGCGATGGGACAGGGGCAGGGGGCTACACCTTC
TRBJ2-7	TRBV27	-	TRBD1	CASSSLGDRGPTEQYF	TGTGCCAGCAGCTCCCTCGGAGACAGGGGACCAACCGAGCAGTACTTC
TRBJ2-1	TRBV7-3	-	-	CASSLYPLHNEQFF	TGTGCCAGCAGCTTATACCCCCTTCACAATGAGCAGTTCTTC
TRBJ1-1	TRBV25-1	-	TRBD1	CASSHPGQPNTEAFF	TGTGCCAGCAGTCATCCGGGACAGCCGAACACTGAAGCTTTCTTT
TRBJ1-1	TRBV4-1	once	-	CASSQGSGRLNTEAFF	TGCGCCAGCAGCCAAGGGAGCGGAAGATTGAACACTGAAGCTTTCTTT
TRBJ2-7	TRBV7-2	once	-	CASSLEGGYEQYF	TGTGCCAGCAGCTTAGAGGGGGGATACGAGCAGTACTTC
TRBJ1-6	TRBV2	-	-	CASSGGPLALHF	TGTGCCAGCAGTGGCGGTCCTTTGGCCCTCCACTTT
TRBJ2-2	TRBV5-1	-	-	CASSFRGNTGELFF	TGCGCCAGCAGCTTCAGGGGGAACACCGGGGAGCTGTTTTTT
TRBJ2-1	TRBV7-2	-	TRBD2	CASSAMIAGAPFF	TGTGCCAGCAGCGCGATGATAGCGGGAGCTCCATTCTTC
TRBJ1-5	TRBV6-6	-	-	CASLPGYSQPQHF	TGTGCCAGCCTTCCGGGGTACAGCCAGCCCCAGCATTTT
TRBJ1-1	TRBV7-2	-	-	CASSVGWGTEAFF	TGTGCCAGCAGTGTGGGGTGGGGCACTGAAGCTTTCTTT
TRBJ2-6	TRBV7-3	-	-	CASSPGPSSVLTF	TGTGCCAGCAGCCCCGGGCCTAGCAGCGTCCTGACTTTC
TRBJ2-2	TRBV27	-	-	CASSSSYTGELFF	TGTGCCAGCAGTTCTTCCTACACCGGGGAGCTGTTTTTT
TRBJ1-2	TRBV4-1	-	-	CASSQAGQGSYGYTF	TGCGCCAGCAGCCAAGCGGGCCAGGGGTCCTATGGCTACACCTTC
TRBJ1-1	TRBV15	-	-	CATVKQGLNTEAFF	TGTGCCACCGTAAAACAGGGACTGAACACTGAAGCTTTCTTT
TRBJ2-1	TRBV20-1	-	-	CSASFYNEQFF	TGCAGTGCTAGCTTTTACAATGAGCAGTTCTTC
TRBJ1-4	TRBV6-4	-	-	CASSGPKDGNEKLFF	TGTGCCAGCAGTGGTCCTAAGGACGGTAATGAAAAACTGTTTTTT
TRBJ2-1	TRBV10-3	-	-	CAISSEWYEQFF	TGTGCCATCAGCAGTGAGTGGTATGAGCAGTTCTTC
TRBJ1-6	TRBV6-2/TRBV6-3	-	TRBD1	CASSLRQGVNSPLHF	TGTGCCAGCAGTTTGAGACAGGGGGTTAATTCACCCCTCCACTTT
TRBJ1-1	TRBV7-2	-	TRBD1	CASSFPTKTTGGPEAFF	TGTGCCAGCAGCTTCCCAACTAAAACTACAGGGGGCCCTGAAGCTTTCTTT
TRBJ1-1	TRBV10-3	once	-	CAIRDGITEAFF	TGTGCCATCAGGGACGGTATCACTGAAGCTTTCTTT
TRBJ1-5	TRBV19	once	-	CASSITAERPQHF	TGTGCCAGTAGTATAACGGCCGAACGGCCCCAGCATTTT
TRBJ1-2	TRBV28	once	-	CAAGPNYGYTF	TGTGCCGCAGGGCCTAACTATGGCTACACCTTC
TRBJ1-5	TRBV21-1	once	-	CASSSCRRFYSNQPQHF	TGTGCCAGCAGCTCCTGCCGGAGATTCTATAGCAATCAGCCCCAGCATTTT
TRBJ2-3	TRBV7-2	-	TRBD2	CASSLNLGSGRGGTDTQYF	TGTGCCAGCAGCTTAAATTTGGGGAGCGGGAGAGGGGGCACAGATACGCAGTATTTT
TRBJ2-3	TRBV5-1	-	-	CASSNGIADTQYF	TGCGCCAGCAGTAACGGGATAGCAGATACGCAGTATTTT
TRBJ1-2	TRBV19	-	-	CASSRERSSYGYTF	TGTGCCAGTAGTCGGGAGCGCAGTAGCTATGGCTACACCTTC
TRBJ1-1	TRBV4-2	-	TRBD1	CASSDRGQGGTEAFF	TGTGCCAGCAGCGATAGGGGACAGGGTGGGACTGAAGCTTTCTTT
TRBJ1-1	TRBV3-1/TRBV3-2	-	-	CASSQEAVSSRGAEAFF	TGTGCCAGCAGCCAAGAGGCAGTCTCTTCGAGGGGGGCTGAAGCTTTCTTT
TRBJ2-5	TRBV2	-	-	CASNTNSWETQYF	TGTGCCAGCAATACCAACAGTTGGGAGACCCAGTACTTC
TRBJ2-3	TRBV4-3	-	TRBD1	CASSQDRGQGDGTQYF	TGCGCCAGCAGCCAAGATAGGGGACAGGGGGATGGTACGCAGTATTTT
TRBJ1-6	TRBV19	-	TRBD1	CASSSHLGTVDNSPLHF	TGTGCCAGTAGTTCCCACCTCGGGACAGTTGATAATTCACCCCTCCACTTT
TRBJ2-1	TRBV19	-	TRBD2	CASSIKVAAPGLGDNEQFF	TGTGCCAGTAGTATAAAGGTTGCGGCGCCGGGACTAGGTGACAATGAGCAGTTCTTC
TRBJ2-1	TRBV28	few	-	CASTLGGRVYNEQFF	TGTGCCAGCACCCTTGGTGGGAGAGTCTACAATGAGCAGTTCTTC
TRBJ1-2	TRBV4-1	-	TRBD1	CASSQGWGQNYGYTF	TGCGCCAGCAGCCAAGGCTGGGGACAGAACTATGGCTACACCTTC
TRBJ1-1	TRBV3-1/TRBV3-2	-	TRBD1	CASSQGGTGLNTEAFF	TGTGCCAGCAGCCAAGGGGGGACAGGGTTGAACACTGAAGCTTTCTTT
TRBJ1-2	TRBV5-1	-	-	CASSVRGDSRSSNYGYTF	TGCGCCAGCAGCGTTAGGGGTGACTCACGCTCGTCTAACTATGGCTACACCTTC
TRBJ1-6	TRBV14	-	TRBD1	CASSQEQGANSPLHF	TGTGCCAGCAGCCAGGAACAGGGGGCTAATTCACCCCTCCACTTT
TRBJ2-7	TRBV3-1/TRBV3-2	many	TRBD2	CASSQKLGLAGGTEQYF	TGTGCCAGCAGCCAAAAATTGGGACTAGCGGGAGGGACGGAGCAGTACTTC
TRBJ1-1	TRBV4-2	-	-	CASSQVGRVMNTEAFF	TGTGCCAGCAGCCAAGTGGGCAGGGTCATGAACACTGAAGCTTTCTTT